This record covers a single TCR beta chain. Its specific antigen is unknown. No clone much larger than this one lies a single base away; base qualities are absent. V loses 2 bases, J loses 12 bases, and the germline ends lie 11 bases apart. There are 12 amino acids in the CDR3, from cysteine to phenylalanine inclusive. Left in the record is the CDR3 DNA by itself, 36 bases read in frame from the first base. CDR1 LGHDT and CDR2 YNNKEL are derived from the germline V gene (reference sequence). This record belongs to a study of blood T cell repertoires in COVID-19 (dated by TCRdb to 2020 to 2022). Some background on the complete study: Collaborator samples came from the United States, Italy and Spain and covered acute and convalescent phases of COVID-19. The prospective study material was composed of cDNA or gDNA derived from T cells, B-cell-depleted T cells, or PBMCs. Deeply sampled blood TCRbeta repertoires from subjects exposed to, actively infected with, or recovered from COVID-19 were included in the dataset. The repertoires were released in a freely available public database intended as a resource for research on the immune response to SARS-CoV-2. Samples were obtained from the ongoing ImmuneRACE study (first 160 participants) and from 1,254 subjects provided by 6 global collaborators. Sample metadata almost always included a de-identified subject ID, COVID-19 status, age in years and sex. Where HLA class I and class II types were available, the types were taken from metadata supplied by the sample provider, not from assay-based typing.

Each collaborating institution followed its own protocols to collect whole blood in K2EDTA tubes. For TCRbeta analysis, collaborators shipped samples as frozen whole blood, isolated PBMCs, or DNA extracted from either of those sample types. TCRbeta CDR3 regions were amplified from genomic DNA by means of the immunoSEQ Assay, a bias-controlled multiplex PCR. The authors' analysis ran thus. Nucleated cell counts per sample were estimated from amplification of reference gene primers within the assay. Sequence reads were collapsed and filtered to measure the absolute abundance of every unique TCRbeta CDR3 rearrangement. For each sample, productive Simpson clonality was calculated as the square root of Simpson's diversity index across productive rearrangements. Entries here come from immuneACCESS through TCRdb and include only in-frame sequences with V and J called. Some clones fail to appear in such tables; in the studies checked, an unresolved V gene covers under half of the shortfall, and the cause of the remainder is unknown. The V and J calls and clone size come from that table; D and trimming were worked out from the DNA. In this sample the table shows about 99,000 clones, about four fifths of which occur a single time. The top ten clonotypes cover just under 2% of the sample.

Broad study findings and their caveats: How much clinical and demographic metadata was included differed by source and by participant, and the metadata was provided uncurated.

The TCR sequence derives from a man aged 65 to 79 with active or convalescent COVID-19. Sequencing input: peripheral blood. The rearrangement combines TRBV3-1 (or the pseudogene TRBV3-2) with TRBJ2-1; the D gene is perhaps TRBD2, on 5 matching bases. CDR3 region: CASSQLSAGQFF. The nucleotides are TGTGCCAGCAGCCAACTCTCGGCGGGGCAGTTCTTC.